Described below is a single T cell receptor (beta chain) sequence and its context. Its specificity is not known. PCR was performed a second time for 7 to 11 cycles using a sample-barcoded 5' primer and a J-beta primer mix. A tag from a template-switch adaptor with 12 random nucleotides marked each cDNA molecule. TCRdb reanalysed the 5' RACE reads using MiXCR and keeps one entry per CDR3 protein. The sample contains about 1.4 million distinct CDR3 sequences, almost 60% of which appear only once. The sample comes from a study of blood T cells in healthy people across ages. General study findings and limits: A greater number of naive CD4+ cells and higher diversity distinguished long-lived donors from aged donors. Per million T cells, the diversity of TCR beta decreased roughly linearly as age advanced.

Trimming removed 7 bases from V and 9 bases from J; junction bases left unmatched: 6. The CDR3 runs to 14 residues. There were at least 6 micrograms of total RNA extracted from every sample. This TCR was sampled from a man younger than 30 in good health. The chain uses TRBV12-3 or TRBV12-4 and TRBJ2-1; TRBD2 matches at 13 bases. Specimen: blood. The DNA for the CDR3 is TGTGCCAGCAACCCACTAGCGGGGGGGGGTGAGCAGTTCTTC. Translating it yields CASNPLAGGGEQFF.